The 4 T cell receptor beta chains reported below all come from one sample, sequenced in a study of shared clonotypes between healthy human individuals. Repertoires were generated with immunoSEQ multiplex PCR, while TCRdb's copy carries only in-frame clones and drops some. The sample lists 2 million to 2.5 million clones, approximately 96% occurring once. Sequenced: naive CD4+ T cells sorted from blood. The subset here: CD45RA+ positively selected. These receptors all stem from a man younger than 35 in good health.

The chain joins TRBV7-9 to TRBJ1-2; D is possibly TRBD1 (5 bases). Trimming shortened V by 5 bases and J by 0 bases, and 19 bases separated the two germline ends. The CDR3 is 17 residues long. CDR1 is SEHNR, CDR2 FQNEAQ, per germline (reference sequence). CDR3: CASSVDAGGLANYGYTF. Written as DNA, the CDR3 is TGTGCCAGCAGCGTAGACGCCGGGGGGTTAGCTAACTATGGCTACACCTTC.

The V call is TRBV30, the J call TRBJ2-1; no firm D call. CDR1 and CDR2 from the germline V gene are GTSNPN and SVGIG (reference sequence). This CDR3 is built from 14 residues. V gave up 0 bases and J gave up 6 bases, with 12 bases separating them. This CDR3 is CAWSVAVFSNEQFF. CDR3 nucleotide sequence: TGTGCCTGGAGTGTGGCTGTCTTCAGCAATGAGCAGTTCTTC.

The CDR3 loop reads CASSPRVVSTGANVLTF. CDR3 in DNA: TGTGCCAGCTCACCACGGGTTGTATCCACTGGGGCCAACGTCCTGACTTTC. V is TRBV18 and J is TRBJ2-6, with D hard to call. The germline V and J ends were trimmed by 1 base and 2 bases, with 12 bases remaining between them. This CDR3 has 17 residues. Looked up from germline, CDR1 is KGHSH and CDR2 is LQKENI.

The J gene is TRBJ1-2, the V gene TRBV19, with a tentative D call TRBD1 (6 bases). The CDR3 length is 15 residues. Germline V CDR1 and CDR2: LNHDA, SQIVND (reference sequence). Trimming removed 5 bases from V and 4 bases from J, with 17 bases in between. The CDR3, as DNA: TGTGCCAGTAGTGGAGGGGGGCCATCCGCCTATGGCTACACCTTC. It specifies CASSGGGPSAYGYTF.